This T cell receptor beta chain was captured by sequencing in a study of OX40 agonist ivuxolimab in advanced cancers. About the study: People in dose escalation had one of these cancers: hepatocellular carcinoma, melanoma, renal cell or head and neck cancer. A partial response was reached by three patients: one with hepatocellular carcinoma and two with cutaneous melanoma. The study, taken as a whole, reports: Individuals who were partial responders at 0.1-3.0 mg/kg had clonal expansion that ranked among the lowest.

Germline V gene lookup returns CDR1 SGDLS and CDR2 YYNGEE. The germline V and J ends were trimmed by 4 bases and 3 bases, with 22 bases remaining between them. CDR3 length: 17 residues. With respect to this clone: Its antigen remains unidentified.

The investigators sampled blood at baseline, at cycle 4 day 1, and at cycle 7 day 1. The protocol was immunoSEQ multiplex PCR, while the TCRdb copy is restricted to in-frame clones and leaves out a portion. The data contain tens of thousands of clones, around four fifths of them singletons. Sequences were derived from CD4+ or CD8+ T cells sorted from blood, sampled in a trial of the OX40 agonist ivuxolimab. The receptor was isolated from an adult with an advanced solid tumor such as melanoma, head and neck, liver or kidney cancer. This rearrangement joins TRBV9 to TRBJ1-2, with TRBD1 as a possible D gene (5 bases). The CDR3 region is CASSPNWDRGLDYGYTF. The CDR3 region has the DNA TGTGCCAGCAGCCCCAACTGGGATCGGGGCCTGGACTATGGCTACACCTTC.